What follows are 21 T cell receptor beta chains derived from one specimen sequenced in a study of T cells in Graves' hyperthyroidism and ophthalmopathy. Amplified TCR beta CDR3 regions came from RNA transcripts. HTBI primers were employed in a first-round RT-PCR of the TCR CDR3. TCRdb fed the multiplex PCR reads into MiXCR, producing one record per CDR3 protein. The top ten clones hold about 8.9% of a sample with about 840,000 distinct CDR3 sequences, around 39% of them seen once. The sequenced sample consisted of blood. The receptors shown here come from a man aged 18 to 35 with Graves' hyperthyroidism.

In its sample, this clonotype was seen many times. The DNA for the CDR3 is TGTGCCAGCAGCACAAGTGGTGGCTACACCTTC. Residues: CASSTSGGYTF. The chain is built from TRBV5-8 and TRBJ1-2; no firm D call. The CDR3 runs 11 residues. Germline CDR1 SGHTS, CDR2 YDEGEE. Trimming stripped 4 bases from V and 7 bases from J, with 8 bases between.

A few counts support this clonotype. The chain employs TRBV5-8 and TRBJ2-7, with no clear D. CDR3 size: 11 residues. The V end lost 2 bases, the J end lost 6 bases, and 6 bases lay between the germline ends. Germline V CDR1 and CDR2: SGHTS, YDEGEE. The chain's CDR3 is CASSFAIEQYF. DNA of the CDR3: TGTGCCAGCAGCTTCGCCATCGAGCAGTACTTC.

Points on this clonotype: Given a much more abundant clone one base away, this may be a read error. This chain connects TRBV11-1 to TRBJ1-1; D uncertain. This CDR3 region has 15 residues. Germline CDR1 and CDR2: SGHAT and FQDESV (reference sequence). V was cut by 5 bases and J by 3 bases, with 16 bases left in between. CDR3 bases: TGTGCCAGCAGCGAGAACCGAAACAGCGACACTGAAGCTTTCTTT. Translated, it gives CASSENRNSDTEAFF.

This clonotype came up a few times. The junction does not match germline at one end; this may be a read error. The chain has TRBV10-3 and TRBJ1-1, with 8 bases that match TRBD1. CDR3 length: 11 residues. Germline CDR1 reads ENHRY; CDR2 reads SYGVKD. The CDR3: CASSDRGEAFF. As DNA, the CDR3 is TGTGCCAGCAGTGACAGGGGTGAAGCTTTCTTT.

J is TRBJ1-2 and V is TRBV20-1; D call uncertain. From germline, CDR1 is DFQATT and CDR2 SNEGSKA (reference sequence). Trimming pared 1 base from V and 4 bases from J, leaving 7 bases between. The CDR3 length is 12 residues. The CDR3 region has the DNA TGCAGTGCTAGAGCGACGGCCTATGGCTACACCTTC. Translating gives CSARATAYGYTF.

This clonotype was counted at least ten times. The J gene is TRBJ1-6, the V gene TRBV2, with TRBD1 matching 7 bases. Germline V gene data show CDR1 as SNHLY and CDR2 as FYNNEI. This CDR3 has 14 amino acids. Unmatched junction bases numbered 5, after V lost 3 bases and J lost 9 bases. The CDR3 spells CASSEAGGISPLHF. The DNA for the CDR3 is TGTGCCAGCAGTGAGGCAGGGGGTATTTCACCCCTCCACTTT.

A note on this clonotype: A much larger clone differs from this one at a single base, so this may be a read error. The chain links TRBV14 to TRBJ1-1; D remains ambiguous. This CDR3 comprises 13 residues. Trimming took 5 bases from V and 5 from J, leaving 12 bases between them. Germline V lookup: CDR1 SGHDN, CDR2 FVKESK. The CDR3 nucleotides are TGTGCCAGCAGCTCCAGTTGGAGGACTGAAGCTTTCTTT. Translation: CASSSSWRTEAFF.

The CDR3 region has the DNA TGTGCCAGCAGTGAATGGGGACAGGAATATGGGTCACCCCTCCACTTT. It is translated as CASSEWGQEYGSPLHF. The V and J genes are TRBV9 and TRBJ1-6; TRBD1 aligns across 8 bases. V lost 5 bases and J lost 10; bases outside the gene matches: 14. The length of the CDR3 is 16 residues. Per germline, CDR1 SGDLS and CDR2 YYNGEE.

The chain links TRBV9 to TRBJ1-1; TRBD1 is a possible D gene (5 bases). The CDR3 runs 13 residues. V was cut by 4 bases and J by 4 bases, with 11 bases left in between. Germline CDR1 SGDLS, CDR2 YYNGEE. The CDR3 protein is CASSSLGVTEAFF. In DNA, the CDR3 is TGTGCCAGCAGCTCCCTGGGGGTCACTGAAGCTTTCTTT.

This chain uses TRBV12-3 or TRBV12-4 with TRBJ1-6; D may be TRBD1 (5 bases). V lost 6 bases and J lost 14, with 8 bases in between. The CDR3 has 10 residues. The CDR3 DNA reads as TGTGCCAGCAGCCCAGGGACCCTCCACTTT. This translates into CASSPGTLHF.

This clonotype has only a few counts. This chain joins TRBV11-2 and TRBJ2-5; D perhaps matches TRBD2 (7 bases). The V end was cut by 5 bases, the J end by 5 bases, with 12 bases between. Germline V gene data show CDR1 as SGHAT and CDR2 as FQNNGV. CDR3 size: 13 residues. The CDR3 DNA sequence: TGTGCCAGCAGCGGGGGGGCGCGGGAGACCCAGTACTTC. Translated, it gives CASSGGARETQYF.

In regard to this clonotype: A much larger clonotype is one base distant, so this may be a read error. This sequence joins TRBV10-3 and TRBJ1-5, with D unclear. Germline V gene data show CDR1 as ENHRY and CDR2 as SYGVKD. Trimming removed 10 bases at V and 0 bases at J, with 16 bases between. The CDR3 spans 15 residues. This chain's CDR3 is CATGSAPYSNQPQHF. The CDR3 DNA reads as TGTGCCACCGGGAGTGCGCCCTATAGCAATCAGCCCCAGCATTTT.

In regard to this clonotype: A much larger clone sits a single nucleotide away, making a read error possible. The V gene is TRBV29-1, the J gene TRBJ1-1, with D maybe TRBD1 (6 bases). This CDR3 has 14 amino acids. Between the trimmed V and J ends, which lost 4 bases and 3 bases, there was a span of 15 bases. In germline, CDR1 is SQVTM, CDR2 ANQGSEA. CDR3: CSVGGGGADTEAFF. In DNA form, the CDR3 reads TGCAGCGTTGGGGGGGGGGGCGCGGACACTGAAGCTTTCTTT. Combining the CDR3 with reference TRBV29-1 and TRBJ1-1 gives the whole variable domain SAVISQKPSRDICQRGTSLTIQCQVDSQVTMMFWYRQQPGQSLTLIATANQGSEATYESGFVIDKFPISRPNLTFSTLTVSNMSPEDSSIYLCSVGGGGADTEAFFGQGTRLTVV.

This clonotype was detected many times. The genes are TRBV19 and TRBJ1-1, with D unclear. With 3 bases removed from V and 0 bases from J, the gap between germline ends came to 8 bases. The germline V gene has CDR1 LNHDA and CDR2 SQIVND (reference sequence). CDR3 size: 14 residues. CDR3 loop: CASSMSGMNTEAFF. Written as DNA, the CDR3 is TGTGCCAGTAGTATGAGTGGTATGAACACTGAAGCTTTCTTT.

This clonotype was seen many times. CDR3 sequence: CAISPWRSDTEAFF. The CDR3 nucleotides read TGTGCCATCAGCCCTTGGCGGAGCGACACTGAAGCTTTCTTT. V gene TRBV10-3 combines with J gene TRBJ1-1; D is unresolved. The V and J ends lost 6 bases and 3 bases respectively, with 14 bases between them. CDR1 and CDR2 from the germline V gene are ENHRY and SYGVKD. The CDR3 length is 14 residues.

This clonotype was seen many times. The genes are TRBV7-2 and TRBJ2-7, with TRBD2 identical over 10 bases. From germline, CDR1 is SGHTA and CDR2 FQGNSA. This CDR3 spans 13 amino acids. With V trimmed by 5 bases and J by 6 bases, 4 bases remained unmatched. The CDR3: CASSVRLAGEQYF. In DNA form, the CDR3 reads TGTGCCAGCAGCGTACGACTAGCGGGCGAGCAGTACTTC.

This clonotype was seen ten or more times. This chain links TRBV20-1 with TRBJ1-1; D unclear. V was shortened by 1 base and J by 8 bases, with 11 bases between the two germline ends. The CDR3 extends over 12 amino acids. CDR1 is DFQATT and CDR2 is SNEGSKA in the germline V gene (reference sequence). The CDR3 bases are TGCAGTGCTAGAGGGGCGGGATTAGAAGCTTTCTTT. Amino acids: CSARGAGLEAFF.

This sequence joins TRBV10-3 and TRBJ2-7; possible D gene TRBD1, 6 bases. The V and J ends lost 10 bases and 3 bases respectively, with 13 bases between them. The CDR3 loop spans 12 amino acids. Germline V gene data show CDR1 as ENHRY and CDR2 as SYGVKD. The chain's CDR3 is CASPGAVYEQYF. CDR3 nucleotides: TGTGCCAGCCCAGGGGCGGTCTACGAGCAGTACTTC.

The chain uses TRBV25-1 and TRBJ1-5; 9 positions match TRBD1. The CDR3 length is 14 residues. V trimming: 7 bases; J trimming: 7 bases; junction bases outside the gene matches: 8. CDR1 and CDR2 (germline): MGHDK, SYGVNS. This CDR3 is CASTGQGKEQPQHF. In DNA, the CDR3 is TGTGCCAGCACGGGACAGGGAAAAGAGCAGCCCCAGCATTTT.

Turning to this clonotype: A read error may be the cause here, since a much bigger clone is one base away. The CDR3 DNA reads as TGTGCCAGCAGCTTGTACAGGAAGAACACTGAAGCTTCCTTT. Translation gives CASSLYRKNTEASF. This chain joins TRBV7-9 and TRBJ1-1, with TRBD1 as a possible D gene (5 bases). Germline CDR1 and CDR2: SEHNR and FQNEAQ (reference sequence). CDR3 size: 14 residues.

This clonotype appeared a few times. V gene TRBV9 combines with J gene TRBJ2-7, with 8 bases lining up with TRBD2. This CDR3 contains 16 residues. Germline V lookup: CDR1 SGDLS, CDR2 YYNGEE. V lost 2 bases to trimming and J lost 5 bases; unmatched junction nucleotides: 12. The CDR3 nucleotides read TGTGCCAGCAGCGTGACGGCGGGGGGCCTTTGGGACGAGCAGTACTTC. Amino acid sequence: CASSVTAGGLWDEQYF.